This entry lists 5 T cell receptor beta chains sequenced from one sample in a study of blood T cell repertoires in COVID-19. TCRdb keeps only in-frame clones here, not all; method: immunoSEQ multiplex PCR. The sample consists of under 75,000 clones, 80% of them appearing once. Sequencing was done on a sample of peripheral blood. The origin of the receptors is a man between 60 and 75 years old with acute or convalescent COVID-19.

This chain joins TRBV18 and TRBJ2-1, with 12 positions matching TRBD2. The ends lost 3 bases at V and 5 bases at J; junction bases unmatched: 8. The CDR3 loop spans 17 amino acids. Germline V gives CDR1 KGHSH, CDR2 LQKENI. The DNA of the CDR3 is TGTGCCAGCTCACCCCCAGGGCTAGCGGGGGGGAACAATGAGCAGTTCTTC. The encoded protein is CASSPPGLAGGNNEQFF.

A single count supports this clone. The J gene is TRBJ2-3, the V gene TRBV5-1; the match to TRBD2 covers 10 bases. Looked up from germline, CDR1 is SGHRS and CDR2 is YFSETQ. The CDR3 consists of 15 residues. V shed 2 bases, J shed 4 bases, and the junction held 4 bases outside the gene matches. The CDR3 sequence is CASSFATSGPDTQYF. The CDR3 DNA sequence: TGCGCCAGCAGCTTTGCGACTAGCGGGCCAGATACGCAGTATTTT. The full variable domain, rest sourced from reference TRBV5-1 and TRBJ2-3, is KAGVTQTPRYLIKTRGQQVTLSCSPISGHRSVSWYQQTPGQGLQFLFEYFSETQRNKGNFPGRFSGRQFSNSRSEMNVSTLELGDSALYLCASSFATSGPDTQYFGPGTRLTVL.

This rearrangement joins TRBV5-1 to TRBJ1-2; D remains ambiguous. Germline V gene data show CDR1 as SGHRS and CDR2 as YFSETQ. This CDR3 spans 15 amino acids. Trimming took 5 bases from V and 0 from J, leaving 14 bases between them. CDR3 bases: TGCGCCAGCAGAAACGTAAACACCTCTAACTATGGCTACACCTTC. It codes for CASRNVNTSNYGYTF.

In its sample, this clone was seen once. The rearrangement links TRBV12-5 to TRBJ1-2; a possible D gene is TRBD1 (6 bases). The V gene lost 7 bases and the J gene lost 0 bases, with 12 bases spanning the gap. The germline CDR1 and CDR2 sequences are LGHNT and FRNRAP. The CDR3 has 14 amino acids. CDR3 coding DNA: TGTGCTAGTGCCAAAGGGGACACTAACTATGGCTACACCTTC. Encoded protein: CASAKGDTNYGYTF.

This chain links TRBV7-9 with TRBJ1-1; 8 bases match TRBD1. This CDR3 comprises 15 residues. With 4 bases clipped from V and 0 bases from J, the junction kept 4 bases outside the gene matches. The germline V gene has CDR1 SEHNR and CDR2 FQNEAQ (reference sequence). The CDR3 here is CASSSRTGLNTEAFF. The DNA of the CDR3 is TGTGCCAGCAGCTCAAGGACAGGGTTGAACACTGAAGCTTTCTTT. The variable domain in full, completed from reference TRBV7-9 and TRBJ1-1, reads DTGVSQNPRHKITKRGQNVTFRCDPISEHNRLYWYRQTLGQGPEFLTYFQNEAQLEKSRLLSDRFSAERPKGSFSTLEIQRTEQGDSAMYLCASSSRTGLNTEAFFGQGTRLTVV.